The entry below describes one T cell receptor (beta chain). Its antigen is as yet unknown. This CDR3 is also generated by other DNA sequences in the sample. The sample belongs to a study of shared clonotypes between healthy human individuals. Genomic DNA per cell subset filled all wells of several immunoSEQ plates. Data came from immunoSEQ multiplex PCR; TCRdb stores just in-frame clones and leaves some out. The sample consists of fewer than 2.5 million clones, 80% to 95% of them appearing once. General observations from the study: Across four donors, naive CD4 shared roughly 5.1%, naive CD8 3.5% to 4%, memory CD4 2% to 2.5%, memory CD8 0.4% to 0.5%.

This TCR was sampled from a man aged 18-30 years in good health. Some clones in this sample may be carry-over from other donors' samples. The sequencing input was naive CD4+ T cells from PBMCs. Described subset: CD45RA+ positively selected.

As DNA, the CDR3 is TGTGCCAGCTCACCATTAGATACGCAGTATTTT. Translated, it gives CASSPLDTQYF. The V call is TRBV18, the J call TRBJ2-3; D unresolved. V was cut by 2 bases and J by 5 bases, with 2 bases left in between. Germline V CDR1 and CDR2: KGHSH, LQKENI. This CDR3 contains 11 residues.